A single sample is the source of the 30 T cell receptor beta chains below, sequenced in a study of cytomegalovirus exposure and HLA in healthy donors. Generated by immunoSEQ multiplex PCR, the TCRdb table keeps only in-frame clones and is missing some. The repertoire holds 71,000 or so clones, approximately 94% seen once, with roughly 1.4% in the top ten. The specimen sequenced was PBMCs. The receptor set was obtained from a man aged 18 to 35 in good health and CMV-seropositive.

This chain joins TRBV6-5 and TRBJ2-1, with D perhaps matching TRBD2 (6 bases). Per germline, CDR1 MNHEY and CDR2 SVGAGI. Trimming stripped 0 bases from V and 6 bases from J, with 15 bases between. CDR3 length: 16 residues. The DNA for the CDR3 is TGTGCCAGCAGTTACTCGCCGCTAGCGCCCCTCAATGAGCAGTTCTTC. Protein: CASSYSPLAPLNEQFF.

The CDR3 protein is CASSYSSGLSGNTIYF. The CDR3 DNA reads TGTGCCAGCAGTTACTCGAGCGGTCTCTCTGGAAACACCATATATTTT. The rearrangement links TRBV6-5 to TRBJ1-3; the D is unclear. Germline loops: CDR1 MNHEY, CDR2 SVGAGI. V was cut by 0 bases and J by 0 bases, with 9 bases left in between. The CDR3 contains 16 residues.

The J gene is TRBJ2-1, the V gene TRBV5-8, with 7 bases identical to TRBD2. This CDR3 is 15 amino acids long. Looked up from germline, CDR1 is SGHTS and CDR2 is YDEGEE. The V segment lost 2 bases and the J segment 5 bases; nucleotides outside the gene matches: 7. The CDR3 loop reads CASSFIRDYHNEQFF. CDR3 DNA: TGTGCCAGCAGCTTCATTCGGGACTACCACAATGAGCAGTTCTTC. The variable domain in full, completed from reference TRBV5-8 and TRBJ2-1, reads EAGVTQSPTHLIKTRGQQATLRCSPISGHTSVYWYQQALGLGLQFLLWYDEGEERNRGNFPPRFSGRQFPNYSSELNVNALELEDSALYLCASSFIRDYHNEQFFGPGTRLTVL.

V gene TRBV7-3 combines with J gene TRBJ1-5; D perhaps matches TRBD1 (6 bases). The CDR3 has 13 residues. Looked up from germline, CDR1 is SGHTA and CDR2 is FQGTGA. V lost 5 bases and J 4 bases, leaving 9 bases between the germline ends. CDR3 region: CASSLDRNQPQHF. CDR3 DNA: TGTGCCAGCAGCCTCGACAGGAATCAGCCCCAGCATTTT.

The V call is TRBV6-5, the J call TRBJ2-1, with D perhaps TRBD2 (6 bases). V gave up 2 bases and J gave up 4 bases, with 12 bases separating them. CDR1 and CDR2 from the germline V gene are MNHEY and SVGAGI. The CDR3 is 15 amino acids. CDR3 DNA: TGTGCCAGCAGTTACCGGGCGGGACCATACAATGAGCAGTTCTTC. Translated, it gives CASSYRAGPYNEQFF.

V gene TRBV21-1 combines with J gene TRBJ2-4; TRBD1 is the table's D call, not checked against the DNA. TRBV21-1 corresponds to a pseudogene. The CDR3 runs to 14 residues. The chain's CDR3 is CASSIPEQGNIQYF. The CDR3 bases are TGTGCCAGCAGCATCCCCGAACAGGGAAACATTCAGTACTTC.

V usage is TRBV20-1 and J usage is TRBJ2-1; D perhaps matches TRBD1 (5 bases). Germline V lookup: CDR1 DFQATT, CDR2 SNEGSKA (reference sequence). This CDR3 contains 11 residues. V was shortened by 2 bases and J by 7 bases, with 6 bases between the two germline ends. This chain's CDR3 is CSARRGNEQFF. CDR3 DNA sequence: TGCAGTGCTAGAAGGGGTAATGAGCAGTTCTTC.

J is TRBJ2-3 and V is TRBV27, with 11 bases matching TRBD2. The germline V gene has CDR1 MNHEY and CDR2 SMNVEV (reference sequence). V lost 3 bases and J lost 12; bases outside the gene matches: 5. This CDR3 region has 13 residues. In DNA form, the CDR3 reads TGTGCCAGCAGTTTCCTAGCGGGGGGCTCTCAGTATTTT. It specifies CASSFLAGGSQYF.

The CDR3 sequence: CASSNCETGEAYTF. For the CDR3, the DNA is TGTGCCAGCAGCAATTGTGAGACAGGGGAGGCCTACACCTTC. The chain links TRBV21-1 to TRBJ1-2; the table's D gene call, TRBD1, was not cross checked with the DNA. TRBV21-1 is deemed a pseudogene. The CDR3 has 14 amino acids.

The chain carries TRBV7-8 and TRBJ2-7, with D maybe TRBD2 (6 bases). Trimming cost V 1 base and J 2 bases, with 15 bases left between them. Germline assignment: CDR1 SGHVS and CDR2 FQNEAQ. The CDR3 consists of 16 residues. The CDR3 spells CASSLGSSGLPYEQYF. CDR3 sequence (DNA): TGTGCCAGCAGCTTAGGGAGTAGCGGCCTCCCCTACGAGCAGTACTTC.

The chain is built from TRBV6-6 and TRBJ2-7, with D tentatively TRBD1 (6 bases). V was cut by 2 bases and J by 5 bases, with 19 bases left in between. This CDR3 has 16 amino acids. Germline V gene sequence: CDR1 MNHNY, CDR2 SVGAGI (reference sequence). The CDR3 DNA sequence: TGTGCCAGCAGTTACCAGGGGCGTGGGGGTAGGAACGAGCAGTACTTC. Amino acids: CASSYQGRGGRNEQYF.

The rearrangement links TRBV7-6 to TRBJ2-1, with 10 positions matching TRBD2. Trimming took 5 bases from V and 8 from J; bases not matched to a gene: 3. The CDR3 contains 13 residues. Germline CDR1 reads SGHVS; CDR2 reads FNYEAQ. The CDR3 DNA is TGTGCCAGCAGCCGGACTAGCGGTGATGAGCAGTTCTTC. Translation gives CASSRTSGDEQFF.

This clone was counted a single time. CDR3 DNA: TGTGCCAGCAGCTTTGCGGGGGCCCCGCAAGAGACCCAGTACTTC. Protein product: CASSFAGAPQETQYF. V gene TRBV7-3 combines with J gene TRBJ2-5, with D possibly being TRBD2 (7 bases). The germline V gene has CDR1 SGHTA and CDR2 FQGTGA. The CDR3 has 15 amino acids. Trimming stripped 3 bases from V and 2 bases from J, with 13 bases between.

This sequence joins TRBV6-5 and TRBJ2-5; D gene uncertain. This CDR3 is 15 amino acids long. Deletions cut 6 bases from V and 5 bases from J, with 19 bases between. Germline CDR1 MNHEY, CDR2 SVGAGI. The CDR3 nucleotides are TGTGCCAGCAGGCCAGATATCGAAAAGTCGGAGACCCAGTACTTC. Its translation is CASRPDIEKSETQYF.

The J gene is TRBJ2-7, the V gene TRBV9; the match to TRBD2 covers 8 bases. Germline V gene sequence: CDR1 SGDLS, CDR2 YYNGEE. The CDR3 runs to 16 residues. Germline trimming cut 4 bases from V and 0 bases from J; bases unmatched to any gene: 9. CDR3 loop: CASSPFGSGSSYEQYF. The CDR3 region has the DNA TGTGCCAGCAGCCCTTTTGGGAGCGGGAGCTCCTACGAGCAGTACTTC.

The chain uses TRBV6-1 and TRBJ2-1; D may be TRBD2 (6 bases). CDR3 length: 14 amino acids. V lost 2 bases to trimming and J lost 8 bases, with 13 bases between them. Looked up from germline, CDR1 is MNHNS and CDR2 is SASEGT. The CDR3 protein is CASSERRDSDEQFF. CDR3 nucleotides: TGTGCCAGCAGTGAACGGCGGGACTCCGATGAGCAGTTCTTC.

V usage is TRBV10-3 and J usage is TRBJ2-1; D possibly corresponds to TRBD1 (6 bases). Germline V gene sequence: CDR1 ENHRY, CDR2 SYGVKD. V was trimmed by 6 bases and J by 3 bases, leaving 9 bases between them. The CDR3 sequence is 13 residues long. CDR3 coding DNA: TGTGCCATCAGCCCGGGACACTACAATGAGCAGTTCTTC. Protein: CAISPGHYNEQFF.

This rearrangement joins TRBV7-9 to TRBJ2-3; 7 bases line up with TRBD2. The CDR3 length is 16 residues. In germline, CDR1 is SEHNR, CDR2 FQNEAQ (reference sequence). The junction had 10 bases not matched to a gene; V was cut back by 7 bases and J by 0 bases. The CDR3 coding sequence is TGTGCCAGCACTCTGGGGCTAGCGGTTAGCACAGATACGCAGTATTTT. Its protein is CASTLGLAVSTDTQYF.

V and J are TRBV9 and TRBJ2-2; D is possibly TRBD2 (5 bases). V gave up 0 bases and J gave up 0 bases, with 9 bases separating them. Germline V gene lookup returns CDR1 SGDLS and CDR2 YYNGEE. This CDR3 spans 16 amino acids. DNA of the CDR3: TGTGCCAGCAGCGTAGGCGGGCCAGCGAACACCGGGGAGCTGTTTTTT. Encoded protein: CASSVGGPANTGELFF.

This CDR3 reads CASSSGTSGSNEQFF. The CDR3 DNA reads TGTGCCAGCAGCTCCGGGACTAGCGGGAGTAATGAGCAGTTCTTC. The genes are TRBV6-5 and TRBJ2-1; 14 bases align to TRBD2. V gave up 6 bases and J gave up 7 bases; unmatched junction bases: 5. The germline CDR1 and CDR2 sequences are MNHEY and SVGAGI. This CDR3 spans 15 amino acids.

The chain recombines TRBV7-6 with TRBJ1-6; 7 bases fit TRBD1. The CDR3 spans 14 residues. V was clipped by 4 bases and J by 6 bases; unmatched bases: 3. Per the germline V gene, CDR1 is SGHVS and CDR2 is FNYEAQ. CDR3 coding DNA: TGTGCCAGCAGCTCGGGGACAGCTAATTCACCCCTCCACTTT. As protein: CASSSGTANSPLHF.

V usage is TRBV7-3 and J usage is TRBJ2-3, with D unresolved. Germline V gene lookup returns CDR1 SGHTA and CDR2 FQGTGA. V gave up 5 bases and J gave up 0 bases, with 9 bases separating them. This CDR3 has 14 amino acids. Here the CDR3 DNA reads TGTGCCAGCAGCGTCGGTCTCAGCACAGATACGCAGTATTTT. The encoded protein is CASSVGLSTDTQYF.

The rearrangement joins TRBV7-6 to TRBJ2-7, with a weak D call TRBD2 (7 bases). The germline V gene encodes CDR1 SGHVS and CDR2 FNYEAQ. This CDR3 contains 15 residues. Trimming removed 5 bases at V and 0 bases at J, with 14 bases between. The CDR3 DNA sequence: TGTGCCAGCAGCCCCGGGGGGCCGAGCTCCTACGAGCAGTACTTC. Encoded protein: CASSPGGPSSYEQYF.

The chain employs TRBV6-1 and TRBJ2-1, with TRBD2 identical over 10 bases. Looked up from germline, CDR1 is MNHNS and CDR2 is SASEGT. This CDR3 contains 14 residues. Unmatched junction bases numbered 7, after V lost 4 bases and J lost 10 bases. CDR3 sequence (DNA): TGTGCCAGCAGTGCAAGCGGGGGGGCGGGAGAGCAGTTCTTC. It encodes CASSASGGAGEQFF.

The chain joins TRBV27 to TRBJ1-1; D perhaps matches TRBD1 (6 bases). The germline V gene encodes CDR1 MNHEY and CDR2 SMNVEV (reference sequence). Trimming removed 6 bases from V and 6 bases from J, with 17 bases in between. The CDR3 has 14 amino acids. CDR3 protein: CASSPRGEGSEAFF. The CDR3 DNA reads as TGTGCCAGCAGCCCAAGGGGGGAGGGCTCTGAAGCTTTCTTT.

The rearrangement links TRBV7-9 to TRBJ2-3, with 7 bases fitting TRBD1. CDR1 is SEHNR and CDR2 is FQNEAQ in the germline V gene (reference sequence). CDR3 length: 14 amino acids. V lost 1 base to trimming and J lost 6 bases; unmatched junction nucleotides: 4. The CDR3 sequence is CASSLDRGGDTQYF. The CDR3 DNA follows: TGTGCCAGCAGCTTAGACAGGGGCGGCGATACGCAGTATTTT.

The rearrangement links TRBV4-1 to TRBJ1-1, with D perhaps matching TRBD1 (5 bases). This CDR3 is built from 15 residues. V dropped 0 bases and J dropped 5 bases, with 13 bases sitting between them. Germline V gives CDR1 MGHRA, CDR2 YSYEKL. The CDR3 nucleotides read TGCGCCAGCAGCCAAGATGGGGGGGGAGGGACTGAAGCTTTCTTT. As protein: CASSQDGGGGTEAFF.

V and J are TRBV7-9 and TRBJ2-7; 9 bases are a match to TRBD2. Germline CDR1 SEHNR, CDR2 FQNEAQ (reference sequence). This CDR3 has 14 residues. The ends lost 3 bases at V and 5 bases at J; junction bases unmatched: 5. The CDR3 DNA is TGTGCCAGCAGCTTGCGGGGGGGGCCTGACGAGCAGTACTTC. Translated: CASSLRGGPDEQYF.

The chain carries TRBV2 and TRBJ2-1; 13 nucleotides match TRBD2. This CDR3 spans 13 amino acids. The J segment lost 14 bases and the V segment lost 4 bases, leaving 5 bases of the junction unmatched. Looked up from germline, CDR1 is SNHLY and CDR2 is FYNNEI. CDR3 sequence reads: CASSGGLAGLEFF. The CDR3 coding sequence is TGTGCCAGCAGTGGGGGACTAGCGGGACTGGAGTTCTTC. The full variable domain, its missing parts supplied by reference TRBV2 and TRBJ2-1, is EPEVTQTPSHQVTQMGQEVILRCVPISNHLYFYWYRQILGQKVEFLVSFYNNEISEKSEIFDDQFSVERPDGSNFTLKIRSTKLEDSAMYFCASSGGLAGLEFFGPGTRLTVL.

This chain's CDR3 is CASSGTSGAYNEQFF. In nucleotides, the CDR3 is TGTGCCAGCAGTGGGACTAGCGGGGCCTACAATGAGCAGTTCTTC. This chain connects TRBV2 to TRBJ2-1, with 12 nucleotides matching TRBD2. This CDR3 region has 15 residues. Germline V gene data show CDR1 as SNHLY and CDR2 as FYNNEI. V lost 4 bases and J lost 2; bases outside the gene matches: 0.